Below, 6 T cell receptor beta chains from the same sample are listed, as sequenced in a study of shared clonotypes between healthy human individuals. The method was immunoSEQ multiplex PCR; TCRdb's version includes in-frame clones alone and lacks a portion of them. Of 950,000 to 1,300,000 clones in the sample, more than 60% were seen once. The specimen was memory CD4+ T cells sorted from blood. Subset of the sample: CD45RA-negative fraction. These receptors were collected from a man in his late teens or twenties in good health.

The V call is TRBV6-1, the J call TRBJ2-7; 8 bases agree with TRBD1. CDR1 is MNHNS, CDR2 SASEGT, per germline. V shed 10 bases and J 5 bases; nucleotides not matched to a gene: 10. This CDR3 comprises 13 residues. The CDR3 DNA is TGTGCCACCCGCGTACAGGGGGAACACGAGCAGTACTTC. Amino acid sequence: CATRVQGEHEQYF.

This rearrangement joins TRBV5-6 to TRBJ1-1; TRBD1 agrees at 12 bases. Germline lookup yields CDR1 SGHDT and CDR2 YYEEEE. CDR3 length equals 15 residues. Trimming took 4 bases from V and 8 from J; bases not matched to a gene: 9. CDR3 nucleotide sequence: TGTGCCAGCAGCCGGGGACAGGGGGCCTATAGGGAAGCTTTCTTT. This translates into CASSRGQGAYREAFF.

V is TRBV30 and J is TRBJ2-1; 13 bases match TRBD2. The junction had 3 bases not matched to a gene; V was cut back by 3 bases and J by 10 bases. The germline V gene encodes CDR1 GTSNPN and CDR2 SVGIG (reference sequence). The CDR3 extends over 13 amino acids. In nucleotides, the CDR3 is TGTGCCTGGAGACTAGCGGGAGGGGGAGAGCAGTTCTTC. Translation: CAWRLAGGGEQFF.

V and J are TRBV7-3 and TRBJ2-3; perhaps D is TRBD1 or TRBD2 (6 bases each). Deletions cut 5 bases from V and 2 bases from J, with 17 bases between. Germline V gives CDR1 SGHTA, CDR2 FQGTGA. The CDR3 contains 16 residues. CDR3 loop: CASSPGGGSVTDTQYF. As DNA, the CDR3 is TGTGCCAGCAGCCCCGGGGGCGGGTCGGTCACAGATACGCAGTATTTT.

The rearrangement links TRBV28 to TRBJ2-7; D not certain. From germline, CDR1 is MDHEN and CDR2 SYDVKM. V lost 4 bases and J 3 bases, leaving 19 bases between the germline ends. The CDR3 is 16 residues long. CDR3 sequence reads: CASSSYWPPQNYEQYF. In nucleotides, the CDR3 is TGTGCCAGCAGTTCATATTGGCCTCCACAGAACTACGAGCAGTACTTC. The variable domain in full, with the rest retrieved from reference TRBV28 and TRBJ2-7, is DVKVTQSSRYLVKRTGEKVFLECVQDMDHENMFWYRQDPGLGLRLIYFSYDVKMKEKGDIPEGYSVSREKKERFSLILESASTNQTSMYLCASSSYWPPQNYEQYFGPGTRLTVT.

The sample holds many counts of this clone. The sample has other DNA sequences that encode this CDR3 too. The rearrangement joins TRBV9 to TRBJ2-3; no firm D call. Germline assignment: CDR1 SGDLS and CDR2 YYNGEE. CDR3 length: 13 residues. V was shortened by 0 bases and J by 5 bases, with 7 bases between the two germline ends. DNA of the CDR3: TGTGCCAGCAGCGTAGGTGGTGGAGATACGCAGTATTTT. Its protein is CASSVGGGDTQYF.